Below, 11 T cell receptor beta chains from the same sample are listed, as sequenced in a study of T cell responses to AZD1222 COVID-19 vaccine. Sequencing was performed with immunoSEQ multiplex PCR; in TCRdb, only in-frame clones are kept and a portion is missing. Of about 110,000 clones listed, roughly 89% are singletons. The sequencing here drew on peripheral blood, taken on day 0 of AZD1222 vaccination. The receptors derive from an adult in good health.

The chain recombines TRBV25-1 with TRBJ1-6; D perhaps matches TRBD1 (5 bases). Germline V CDR1 and CDR2: MGHDK, SYGVNS. Deletions cut 10 bases from V and 13 bases from J, with 8 bases between. The CDR3 sequence is 9 residues long. The CDR3 spells CAKPGPLHF. As DNA, the CDR3 is TGTGCCAAACCAGGGCCCCTCCACTTT.

J is TRBJ2-6 and V is TRBV6-1; 7 nucleotides match TRBD1. The CDR3 consists of 19 residues. V trimming: 0 bases; J trimming: 0 bases; junction bases outside the gene matches: 8. The germline V gene encodes CDR1 MNHNS and CDR2 SASEGT. This CDR3 reads CASSEAGGGWGSGANVLTF. The CDR3 nucleotides read TGTGCCAGCAGTGAAGCAGGGGGCGGATGGGGCTCTGGGGCCAACGTCCTGACTTTC.

The V gene is TRBV6-6, the J gene TRBJ1-6, with D tentatively TRBD1 (5 bases). V dropped 6 bases and J dropped 7 bases, with 10 bases sitting between them. Germline V gene sequence: CDR1 MNHNY, CDR2 SVGAGI (reference sequence). This CDR3 is 13 amino acids long. In DNA, the CDR3 is TGTGCCAGCAGAACGGGGGAAAATTCACCCCTCCACTTT. This codes for CASRTGENSPLHF.

The chain recombines TRBV5-1 with TRBJ1-5; D is possibly TRBD1 (5 bases). The V gene's germline CDR1 is SGHRS and CDR2 YFSETQ. The CDR3 covers 15 residues. V lost 4 bases to trimming and J lost 1 base, with 12 bases between them. CDR3 region: CASSQTGGSNQPQHF. The CDR3 DNA reads as TGCGCCAGCAGCCAAACCGGGGGAAGCAATCAGCCCCAGCATTTT.

The genes are TRBV6-2 or TRBV6-3 and TRBJ1-2; the match to TRBD1 covers 7 bases. Germline-derived CDR1 and CDR2 are MNHEY and SVGEGT. V shed 2 bases and J 6 bases; nucleotides not matched to a gene: 6. This CDR3 contains 14 residues. The CDR3 spells CASSYPTGTDGYTF. CDR3 coding DNA: TGTGCCAGCAGTTACCCGACAGGGACTGATGGCTACACCTTC.

The J gene is TRBJ1-6, the V gene TRBV6-5; 7 nucleotides agree with TRBD1. Trimming took 5 bases from V and 5 from J; bases not matched to a gene: 3. Germline CDR1 and CDR2: MNHEY and SVGAGI. The CDR3 consists of 14 residues. This CDR3 is CASSRTGDNSPLHF. The CDR3 coding sequence is TGTGCCAGCAGTCGAACAGGGGATAATTCACCCCTCCACTTT.

As DNA, the CDR3 is TGTGCCAGCCGGTGGGAATTAACTACTGAAGCTTTCTTT. It translates to CASRWELTTEAFF. This chain uses TRBV6-6 with TRBJ1-1; D call uncertain. V lost 8 bases and J 5 bases, leaving 15 bases between the germline ends. Germline CDR1 is MNHNY and CDR2 is SVGAGI (reference sequence). The CDR3 is 13 residues long.

The CDR3 nucleotides are TGTGCCAGCTCACGGATCTCTGGGGCCAACGTCCTGACTTTC. Translated: CASSRISGANVLTF. The chain links TRBV18 to TRBJ2-6; D remains unclear. Looked up from germline, CDR1 is KGHSH and CDR2 is LQKENI. Trimming left V 4 bases short and J 0 bases short, with 4 bases between. This CDR3 spans 14 amino acids.

The rearrangement joins TRBV15 to TRBJ2-5, with D hard to call. Trimming pared 0 bases from V and 3 bases from J, leaving 11 bases between. The CDR3 sequence is 15 residues long. Germline V CDR1 and CDR2: LNHNV, YYDKDF (reference sequence). CDR3 nucleotide sequence: TGTGCCACCAGCAGAGATGGGCTAGAGGAAGAGACCCAGTACTTC. Protein product: CATSRDGLEEETQYF. Full variable domain (outside the CDR3, taken from reference TRBV15 and TRBJ2-5): DAMVIQNPRYQVTQFGKPVTLSCSQTLNHNVMYWYQQKSSQAPKLLFHYYDKDFNNEADTPDNFQSRRPNTSFCFLDIRSPGLGDTAMYLCATSRDGLEEETQYFGPGTRLLVL.

This rearrangement joins TRBV19 to TRBJ2-7; 7 bases map to TRBD1. This CDR3 is 15 amino acids long. The germline V gene encodes CDR1 LNHDA and CDR2 SQIVND (reference sequence). With 2 bases clipped from V and 0 bases from J, the junction kept 4 bases outside the gene matches. The CDR3 loop is CASSITTGLSYEQYF. CDR3 nucleotide sequence: TGTGCCAGTAGTATAACGACAGGGCTCTCCTACGAGCAGTACTTC.

The chain joins TRBV9 to TRBJ1-6; TRBD1 is a possible D gene (6 bases). V gave up 2 bases and J gave up 9 bases, with 24 bases separating them. The CDR3 loop spans 18 amino acids. Germline lookup yields CDR1 SGDLS and CDR2 YYNGEE. CDR3 in amino acids: CASSVETGTLGRGSPLHF. As DNA, the CDR3 is TGTGCCAGCAGCGTCGAGACAGGTACTCTAGGACGGGGTTCACCCCTCCACTTT.